This T cell receptor beta chain was recovered during a study of cytomegalovirus exposure and HLA in healthy donors. This clone was detected once. Its antigen is undetermined. General study points: Later on, a genetic analysis was performed. It linked a missense variant in DCLRE1C with V- and J-gene trimming of TCR beta. The authors assumed roughly uniform sequencing depth across donors for presence/absence analyses. The authors listed 150 or so TCR beta chains as cytomegalovirus-associated. Certain indistinguishable V segments, among them TRBV6-2 and TRBV6-3, were excluded.

Primers for the PCR totalled 60 Vbeta and 13 Jbeta. Produced via immunoSEQ multiplex PCR; TCRdb's table is partial and in-frame only. The sample holds 110,000 to 150,000 clones, roughly 80% seen once. This CDR3 region has 13 residues. Trimming took 5 bases from V and 5 from J, leaving 12 bases between them. The germline gives CDR1 SEHNR, CDR2 FQNEAQ (reference sequence). The chain joins TRBV7-9 to TRBJ1-1; D unresolved. Sequencing was carried out using PBMCs. This TCR came from a woman aged 40 to 49 in good health and CMV-seropositive. The CDR3 region has the DNA TGTGCCAGCAGCCAATTAGCGGGGACTGAAGCTTTCTTT. Translated, it gives CASSQLAGTEAFF.